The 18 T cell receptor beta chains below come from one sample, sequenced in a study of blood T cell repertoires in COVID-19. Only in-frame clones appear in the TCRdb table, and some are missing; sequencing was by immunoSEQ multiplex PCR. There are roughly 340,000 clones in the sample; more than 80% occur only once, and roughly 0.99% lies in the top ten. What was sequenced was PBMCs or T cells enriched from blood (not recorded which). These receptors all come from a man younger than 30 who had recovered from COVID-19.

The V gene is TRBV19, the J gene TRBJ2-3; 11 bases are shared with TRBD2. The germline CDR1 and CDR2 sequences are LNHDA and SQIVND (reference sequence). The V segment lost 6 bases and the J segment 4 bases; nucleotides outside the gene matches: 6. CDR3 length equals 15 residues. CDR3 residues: CASSLSGGAPDTQYF. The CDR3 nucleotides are TGTGCCAGTAGCCTTAGCGGGGGGGCCCCAGATACGCAGTATTTT.

CDR3 bases: TGTGCCAGCAGCGTTTCAGGTGGACACCCCTCCTACGAGCAGTACTTC. This encodes CASSVSGGHPSYEQYF. The chain carries TRBV9 and TRBJ2-7; D perhaps matches TRBD1 (5 bases). CDR3 length equals 16 residues. Germline CDR1 is SGDLS and CDR2 is YYNGEE. V shed 2 bases and J shed 0 bases, with 15 bases lying between them. Full variable domain (remainder filled in from reference TRBV9 and TRBJ2-7): DSGVTQTPKHLITATGQRVTLRCSPRSGDLSVYWYQQSLDQGLQFLIQYYNGEERAKGNILERFSAQQFPDLHSELNLSSLELGDSALYFCASSVSGGHPSYEQYFGPGTRLTVT.

The CDR3 protein is CASSLAGGLYNEQFF. Here the CDR3 DNA reads TGTGCCAGCAGTCTAGCGGGAGGGCTCTACAATGAGCAGTTCTTC. The chain has TRBV7-3 and TRBJ2-1; 12 nucleotides line up with TRBD2. The CDR3 consists of 15 residues. V shed 6 bases and J 3 bases; nucleotides not matched to a gene: 3. CDR1 and CDR2 from the germline V gene are SGHTA and FQGTGA. Filled out from reference TRBV7-3 and TRBJ2-1, the complete variable domain reads GAGVSQTPSNKVTEKGKYVELRCDPISGHTALYWYRQSLGQGPEFLIYFQGTGAADDSGLPNDRFFAVRPEGSVSTLKIQRTERGDSAVYLCASSLAGGLYNEQFFGPGTRLTVL.

The CDR3 loop reads CATSKTAVRETQYF. CDR3 DNA: TGTGCCACCAGTAAAACAGCCGTCCGGGAGACCCAGTACTTC. The rearrangement uses TRBV24-1 and TRBJ2-5; D gene uncertain. V was shortened by 6 bases and J by 5 bases, with 15 bases between the two germline ends. This CDR3 comprises 14 residues. Germline loops: CDR1 KGHDR, CDR2 SFDVKD.

Here the CDR3 reads CASHRVSQETQYF. DNA for the CDR3: TGTGCCTCCCACCGGGTTAGCCAAGAGACCCAGTACTTC. The V call is TRBV6-5, the J call TRBJ2-5, with D hard to call. V was shortened by 11 bases and J by 1 base, with 14 bases between the two germline ends. Germline values: CDR1 MNHEY, CDR2 SVGAGI. The CDR3 is 13 amino acids.

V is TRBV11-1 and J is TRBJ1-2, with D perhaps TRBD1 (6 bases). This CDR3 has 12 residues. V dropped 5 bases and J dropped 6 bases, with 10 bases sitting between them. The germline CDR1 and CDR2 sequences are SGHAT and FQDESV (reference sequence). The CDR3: CASSPTGHGYTF. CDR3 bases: TGTGCCAGCAGCCCGACAGGTCATGGCTACACCTTC.

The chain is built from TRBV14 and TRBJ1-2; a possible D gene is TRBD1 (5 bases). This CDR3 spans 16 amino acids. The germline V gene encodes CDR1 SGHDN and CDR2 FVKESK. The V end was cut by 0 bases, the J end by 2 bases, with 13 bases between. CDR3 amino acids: CASSQDLGRANYGYTF. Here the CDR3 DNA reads TGTGCCAGCAGCCAAGATCTGGGCAGGGCCAACTATGGCTACACCTTC.

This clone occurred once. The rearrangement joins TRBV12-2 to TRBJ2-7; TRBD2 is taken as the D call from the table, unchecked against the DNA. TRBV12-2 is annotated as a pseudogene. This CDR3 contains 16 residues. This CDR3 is CASRSGLPSTPNEQYF. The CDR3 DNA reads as TGTGCAAGTCGCTCGGGACTACCGTCAACCCCCAACGAGCAGTACTTC.

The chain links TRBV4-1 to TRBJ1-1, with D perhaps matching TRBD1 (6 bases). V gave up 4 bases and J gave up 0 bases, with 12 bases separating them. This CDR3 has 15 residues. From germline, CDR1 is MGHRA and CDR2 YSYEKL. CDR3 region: CASSRWDILNTEAFF. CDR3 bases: TGCGCCAGCAGCCGGTGGGACATTCTGAACACTGAAGCTTTCTTT.

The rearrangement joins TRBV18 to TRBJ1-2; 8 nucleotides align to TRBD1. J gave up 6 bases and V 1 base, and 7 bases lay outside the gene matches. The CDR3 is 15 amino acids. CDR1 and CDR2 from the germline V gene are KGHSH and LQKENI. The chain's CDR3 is CASSPQDRALDGYTF. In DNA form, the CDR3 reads TGTGCCAGCTCACCACAGGACAGGGCCCTGGATGGCTACACCTTC.

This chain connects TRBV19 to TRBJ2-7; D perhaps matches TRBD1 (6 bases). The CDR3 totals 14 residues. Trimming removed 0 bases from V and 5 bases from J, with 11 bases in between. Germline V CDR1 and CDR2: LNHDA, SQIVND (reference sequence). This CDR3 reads CASSIDLQGNEQYF. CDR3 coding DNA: TGTGCCAGTAGTATAGATTTACAGGGTAACGAGCAGTACTTC.

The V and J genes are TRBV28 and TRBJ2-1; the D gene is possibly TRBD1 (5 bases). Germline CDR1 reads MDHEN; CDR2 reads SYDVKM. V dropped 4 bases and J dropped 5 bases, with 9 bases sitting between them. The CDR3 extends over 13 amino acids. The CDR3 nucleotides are TGTGCCAGCAGTTGGGCAGGGAACAATGAGCAGTTCTTC. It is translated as CASSWAGNNEQFF. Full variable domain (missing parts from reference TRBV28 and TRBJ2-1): DVKVTQSSRYLVKRTGEKVFLECVQDMDHENMFWYRQDPGLGLRLIYFSYDVKMKEKGDIPEGYSVSREKKERFSLILESASTNQTSMYLCASSWAGNNEQFFGPGTRLTVL.

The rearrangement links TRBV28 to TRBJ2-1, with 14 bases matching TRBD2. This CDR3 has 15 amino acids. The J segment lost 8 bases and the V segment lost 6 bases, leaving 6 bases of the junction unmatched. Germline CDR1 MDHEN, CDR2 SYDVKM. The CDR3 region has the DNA TGTGCCAGCAGCCGCGGGACTAGCGGGAGAGATGAGCAGTTCTTC. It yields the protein CASSRGTSGRDEQFF.

Here the CDR3 reads CASSPGGQKLYEQYF. As DNA, the CDR3 is TGTGCCAGCAGTCCTGGGGGACAGAAACTCTACGAGCAGTACTTC. This rearrangement joins TRBV6-5 to TRBJ2-7; 7 bases map to TRBD1. V trimming: 5 bases; J trimming: 3 bases; junction bases outside the gene matches: 10. The CDR3 is 15 residues long. Per the germline V gene, CDR1 is MNHEY and CDR2 is SVGAGI.

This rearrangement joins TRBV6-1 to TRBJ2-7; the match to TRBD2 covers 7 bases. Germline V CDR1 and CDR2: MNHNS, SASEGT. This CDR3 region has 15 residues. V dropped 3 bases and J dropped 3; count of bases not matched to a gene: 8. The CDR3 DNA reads TGTGCCAGCAGTGACCCGGGGGGACCCATCTACGAGCAGTACTTC. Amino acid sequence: CASSDPGGPIYEQYF.

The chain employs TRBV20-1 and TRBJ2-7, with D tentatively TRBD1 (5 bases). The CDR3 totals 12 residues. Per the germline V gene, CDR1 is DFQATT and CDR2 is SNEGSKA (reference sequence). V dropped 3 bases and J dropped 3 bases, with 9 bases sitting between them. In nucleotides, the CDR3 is TGCAGTGCTAGTCAAGGGGTCTACGAGCAGTACTTC. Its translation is CSASQGVYEQYF.

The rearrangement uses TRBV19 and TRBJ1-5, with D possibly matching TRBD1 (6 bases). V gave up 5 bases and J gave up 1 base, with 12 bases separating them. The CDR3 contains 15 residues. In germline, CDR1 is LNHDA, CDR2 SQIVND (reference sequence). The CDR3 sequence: CASSSGTPSNQPQHF. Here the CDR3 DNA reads TGTGCCAGTAGTTCCGGGACACCCAGCAATCAGCCCCAGCATTTT. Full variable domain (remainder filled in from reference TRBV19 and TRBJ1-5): DGGITQSPKYLFRKEGQNVTLSCEQNLNHDAMYWYRQDPGQGLRLIYYSQIVNDFQKGDIAEGYSVSREKKESFPLTVTSAQKNPTAFYLCASSSGTPSNQPQHFGDGTRLSIL.

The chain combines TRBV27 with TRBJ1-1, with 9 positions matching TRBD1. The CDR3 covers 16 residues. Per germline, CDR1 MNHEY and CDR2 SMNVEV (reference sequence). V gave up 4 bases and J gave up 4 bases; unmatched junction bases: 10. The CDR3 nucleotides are TGTGCCAGCAGTTCAACAGGGGGCTTACCTTTCACTGAAGCTTTCTTT. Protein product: CASSSTGGLPFTEAFF.